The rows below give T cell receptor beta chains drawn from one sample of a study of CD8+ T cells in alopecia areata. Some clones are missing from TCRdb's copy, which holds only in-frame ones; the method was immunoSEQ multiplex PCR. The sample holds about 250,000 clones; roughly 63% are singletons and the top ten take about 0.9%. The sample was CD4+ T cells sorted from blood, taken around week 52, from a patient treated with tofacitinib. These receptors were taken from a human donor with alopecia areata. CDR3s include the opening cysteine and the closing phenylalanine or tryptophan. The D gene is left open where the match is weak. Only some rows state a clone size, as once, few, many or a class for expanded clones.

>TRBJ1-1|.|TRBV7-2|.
TGTGCCAGCAGCTTGGCTCACCGAACGAACACTGAAGCTTTCTTT
CASSLAHRTNTEAFF
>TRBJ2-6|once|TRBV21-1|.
TGTGCCAGCAGCAAACTGCGGATATCAGGGAGCGTAGCCAACGTCCTGACTTTC
CASSKLRISGSVANVLTF
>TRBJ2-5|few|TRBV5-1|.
TGCGCCAGCAGCTCCGGTGATTTGGCAGCACAAGAGACCCAGTACTTC
CASSSGDLAAQETQYF
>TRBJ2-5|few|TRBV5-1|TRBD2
TGCGCCAGCAGCTTAGTTAGCGGGGCCCGGGAGACCCAGTACTTC
CASSLVSGARETQYF
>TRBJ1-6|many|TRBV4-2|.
TGTGCCAGCAGCCAAGATTGGGGGAACTCACCCCTCCACTTT
CASSQDWGNSPLHF
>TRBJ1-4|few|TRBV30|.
TGTGCCTGGAGTACCCGGGTCAATGAAAAACTGTTTTTT
CAWSTRVNEKLFF
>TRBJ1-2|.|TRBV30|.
TGTGCCTGGAGTGCCCTCCATGAATCTGCAGGCGGCTACACCTTC
CAWSALHESAGGYTF
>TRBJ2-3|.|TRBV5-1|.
TGCGCCAGCAGCTTGATGGGGGCAGATACGCAGTATTTT
CASSLMGADTQYF
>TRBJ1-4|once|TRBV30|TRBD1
TGTGCCTGGAACCGCAGGGGGCCGTCGCCGACGGGGGAAAAACTGTTTTTT
CAWNRRGPSPTGEKLFF
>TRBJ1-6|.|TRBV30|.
TGTGCCTTCCGGGACGAGGATTCACCCCTCCACTTT
CAFRDEDSPLHF
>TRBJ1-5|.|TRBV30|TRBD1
TGTGCCTGGAGTCAGGGGGCGGTGGGCAATCAGCCCCAGCATTTT
CAWSQGAVGNQPQHF
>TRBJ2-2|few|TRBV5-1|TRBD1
TGCGCCAGCAGCCCGGGGACAGCCTCCACCGGGGAGCTGTTTTTT
CASSPGTASTGELFF
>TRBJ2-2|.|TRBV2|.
TGTGCCAGCAGGACCAGGGACGCCGGGGAGCTGTTTTTT
CASRTRDAGELFF
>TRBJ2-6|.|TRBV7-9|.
TGTGCCAGCAGCCCGAGGAGGGTCTCCAACGTCCTGACTTTC
CASSPRRVSNVLTF
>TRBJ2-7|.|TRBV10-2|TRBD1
TGCGCCAGCAAGGGGACAGGGGCATACGAGCAGTACTTC
CASKGTGAYEQYF
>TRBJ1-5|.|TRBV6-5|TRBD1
TGTGCCAGCAGAGCCGGACAGGAAAACTTTCAGCCCCAGCATTTT
CASRAGQENFQPQHF
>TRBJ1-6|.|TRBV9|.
TGTGCCAGCCAAGGGCGGGGGGCGCGAAATTCACCCCTCCACTTT
CASQGRGARNSPLHF
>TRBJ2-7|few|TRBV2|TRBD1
TGTGCCAGCGGGACAGGGGTATACGAGCAGTACTTC
CASGTGVYEQYF
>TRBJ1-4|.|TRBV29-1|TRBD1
TGCAGCGTTGAGACAGGGATTGGTGAAAAACTGTTTTTT
CSVETGIGEKLFF
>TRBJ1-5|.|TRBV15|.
TGTGCCACCAGCAAAGGGGCTAGCAATCAGCCCCAGCATTTT
CATSKGASNQPQHF
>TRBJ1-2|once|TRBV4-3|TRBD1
TGCGCCAGCAGCCAAGCCGGGACAGGGTCTGGCTACACCTTC
CASSQAGTGSGYTF
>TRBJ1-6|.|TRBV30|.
TGTGCCTGGAGCGCCGCGGGGGGCGTGAAGTTTAATTCACCCCTCCACTTT
CAWSAAGGVKFNSPLHF
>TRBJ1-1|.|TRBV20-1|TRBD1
TGCAGTGCCAGGGGGGGTACTGAAGCTTTCTTT
CSARGGTEAFF
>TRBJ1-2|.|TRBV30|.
TGTGCCTGGAGTCGGACAAGGCTTGTCACCAACTATGGCTACACCTTC
CAWSRTRLVTNYGYTF
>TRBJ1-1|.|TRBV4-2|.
TGTGCCAGCAGCCAAGATTGGGGCAGCTTGGGGACTGAAGCTTTCTTT
CASSQDWGSLGTEAFF
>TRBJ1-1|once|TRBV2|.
TGTGCCAGCAGTGACCGAATAGGGTTAACAGTCACTGAAGCTTTCTTT
CASSDRIGLTVTEAFF
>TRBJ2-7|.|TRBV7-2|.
TGTGCCAGCAGCTTAGGGACAAGGGGAACCTACGAGCAGTACTTC
CASSLGTRGTYEQYF
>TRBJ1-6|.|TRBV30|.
TGTGCCTGGAGTGTACAAAGTGTGTCACCCAATTCACCCCTCCACTTT
CAWSVQSVSPNSPLHF
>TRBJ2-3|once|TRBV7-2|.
TGTGCCAGCAGCCAGGGCGGGGCCCCAAGAGATACGCAGTATTTT
CASSQGGAPRDTQYF
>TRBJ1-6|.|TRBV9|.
TGTGCCAGCAGCCTCAAGTCTAATAATTCACCCCTCCACTTT
CASSLKSNNSPLHF
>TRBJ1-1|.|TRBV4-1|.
TGCGCCAGCAGCCAAGCTGGGACTTTCTTCTTT
CASSQAGTFFF
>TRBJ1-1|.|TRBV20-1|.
TGCAGTGCTGGAAACACTGAAGCTTTCTTT
CSAGNTEAFF
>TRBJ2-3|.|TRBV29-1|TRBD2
TGCAGCGTTCGGCTAGCGGGGGGATCAAATACGCAGTATTTT
CSVRLAGGSNTQYF
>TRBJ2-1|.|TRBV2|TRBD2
TGTGCCAGCAGTCCTTTAGCGGGGGGGCCCCCTGAGCAGTTCTTC
CASSPLAGGPPEQFF
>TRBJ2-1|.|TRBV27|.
TGTGCCAGCACGCAGAGGGGTGAGCAGTTCTTC
CASTQRGEQFF
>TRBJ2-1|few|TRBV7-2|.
TGTGCCAGCAGCGCTTACGTTAGTGTTGAGCAGTTCTTC
CASSAYVSVEQFF
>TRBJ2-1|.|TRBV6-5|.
TGTGCCAGCACTAGGAATGGTGAGCAGTTCTTC
CASTRNGEQFF
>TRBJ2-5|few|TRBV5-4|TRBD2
TGTGCCAGCAGACGGGAGGAAGAGACCCAGTACTTC
CASRREEETQYF
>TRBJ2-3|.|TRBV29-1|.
TGCAGCGCCCTCCTGAGCACAGATACGCAGTATTTT
CSALLSTDTQYF
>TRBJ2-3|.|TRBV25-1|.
TGTGCCAGCAGTACCCCCGGAGGGACCAATAGCACAGATACGCAGTATTTT
CASSTPGGTNSTDTQYF
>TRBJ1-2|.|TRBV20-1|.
TGCAGTGCACTATGGACCCCTATTCTCCCCTTC
CSALWTPILPF
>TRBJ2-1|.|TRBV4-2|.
TGTGCCAGCAGCCAAGATCAGCCCAATGAGCAGTTCTTC
CASSQDQPNEQFF
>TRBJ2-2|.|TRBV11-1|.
TGTGCCAGCAGCTTAGCAGGGACCCGGGAGCTGTTTTTT
CASSLAGTRELFF
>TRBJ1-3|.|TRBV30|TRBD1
TGTGCCTGGAGTGCTGACAGGGGCTCTGGAAACACCATATATTTT
CAWSADRGSGNTIYF
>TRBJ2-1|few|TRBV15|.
TGTGCCACCAGCAGAGATTTCCCAGGGGACGATGAGCAGTTCTTC
CATSRDFPGDDEQFF
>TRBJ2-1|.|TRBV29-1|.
TGCAGCGTGGGTCGTACGGGGCAGGGGGAGCAGTTCTTC
CSVGRTGQGEQFF